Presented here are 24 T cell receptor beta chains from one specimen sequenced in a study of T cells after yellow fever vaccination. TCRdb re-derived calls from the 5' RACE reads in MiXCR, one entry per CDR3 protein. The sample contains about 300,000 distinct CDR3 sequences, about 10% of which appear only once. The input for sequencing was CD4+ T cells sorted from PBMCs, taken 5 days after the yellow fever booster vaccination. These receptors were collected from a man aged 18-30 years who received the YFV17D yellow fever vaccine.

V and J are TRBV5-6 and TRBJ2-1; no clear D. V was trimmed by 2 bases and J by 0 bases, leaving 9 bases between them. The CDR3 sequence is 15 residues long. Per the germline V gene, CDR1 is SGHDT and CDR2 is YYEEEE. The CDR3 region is CASSFDWSSYNEQFF. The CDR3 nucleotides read TGTGCCAGCAGCTTCGACTGGAGCTCCTACAATGAGCAGTTCTTC. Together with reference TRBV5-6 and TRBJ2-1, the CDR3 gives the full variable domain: DAGVTQSPTHLIKTRGQQVTLRCSPKSGHDTVSWYQQALGQGPQFIFQYYEEEERQRGNFPDRFSGHQFPNYSSELNVNALLLGDSALYLCASSFDWSSYNEQFFGPGTRLTVL.

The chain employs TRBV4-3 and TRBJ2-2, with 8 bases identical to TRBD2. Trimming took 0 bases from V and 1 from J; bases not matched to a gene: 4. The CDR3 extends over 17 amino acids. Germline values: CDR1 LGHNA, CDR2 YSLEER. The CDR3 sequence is CASSQDDAGGNTGELFF. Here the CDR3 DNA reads TGCGCCAGCAGCCAAGATGACGCGGGGGGGAACACCGGGGAGCTGTTTTTT.

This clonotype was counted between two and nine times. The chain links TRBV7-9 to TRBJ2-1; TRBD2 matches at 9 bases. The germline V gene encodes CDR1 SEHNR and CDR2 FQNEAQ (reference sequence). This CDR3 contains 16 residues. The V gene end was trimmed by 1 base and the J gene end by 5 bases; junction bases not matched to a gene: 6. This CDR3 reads CASSLDSGGRDNEQFF. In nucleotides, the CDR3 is TGTGCCAGCAGCTTAGATAGCGGGGGACGGGACAATGAGCAGTTCTTC. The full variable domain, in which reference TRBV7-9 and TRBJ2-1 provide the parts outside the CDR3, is DTGVSQNPRHKITKRGQNVTFRCDPISEHNRLYWYRQTLGQGPEFLTYFQNEAQLEKSRLLSDRFSAERPKGSFSTLEIQRTEQGDSAMYLCASSLDSGGRDNEQFFGPGTRLTVL.

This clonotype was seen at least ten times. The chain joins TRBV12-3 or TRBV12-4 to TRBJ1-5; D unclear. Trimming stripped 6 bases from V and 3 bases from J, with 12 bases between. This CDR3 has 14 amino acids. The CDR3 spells CASSPGLNNQPQHF. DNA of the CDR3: TGTGCCAGCAGCCCTGGACTGAACAATCAGCCCCAGCATTTT.

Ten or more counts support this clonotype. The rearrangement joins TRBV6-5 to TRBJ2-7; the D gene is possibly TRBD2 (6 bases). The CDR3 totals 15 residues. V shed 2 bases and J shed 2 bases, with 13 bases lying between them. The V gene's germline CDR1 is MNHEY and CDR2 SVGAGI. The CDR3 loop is CASSYEGTLPYEQYF. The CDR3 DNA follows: TGTGCCAGCAGTTACGAGGGGACTTTGCCCTACGAGCAGTACTTC.

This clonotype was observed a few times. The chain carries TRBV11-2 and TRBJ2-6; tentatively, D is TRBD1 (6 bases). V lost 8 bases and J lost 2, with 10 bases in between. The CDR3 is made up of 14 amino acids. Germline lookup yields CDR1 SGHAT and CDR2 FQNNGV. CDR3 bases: TGTGCCAGCGACCAGGGGACTGGGGCCAACGTCCTGACTTTC. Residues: CASDQGTGANVLTF.

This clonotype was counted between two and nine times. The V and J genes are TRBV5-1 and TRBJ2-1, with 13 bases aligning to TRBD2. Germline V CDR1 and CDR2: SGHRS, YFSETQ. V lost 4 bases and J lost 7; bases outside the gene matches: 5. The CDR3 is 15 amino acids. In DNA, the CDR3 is TGCGCCAGCAGCCGCGGACTAGCGGGGGTGAATGAGCAGTTCTTC. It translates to CASSRGLAGVNEQFF.

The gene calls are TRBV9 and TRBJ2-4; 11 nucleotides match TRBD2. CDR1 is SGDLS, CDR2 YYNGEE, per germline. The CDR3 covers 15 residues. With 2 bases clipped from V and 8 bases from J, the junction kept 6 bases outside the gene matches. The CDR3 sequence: CASSVSGGDFDIQYF. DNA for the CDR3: TGTGCCAGCAGCGTTAGCGGGGGGGATTTCGACATTCAGTACTTC.

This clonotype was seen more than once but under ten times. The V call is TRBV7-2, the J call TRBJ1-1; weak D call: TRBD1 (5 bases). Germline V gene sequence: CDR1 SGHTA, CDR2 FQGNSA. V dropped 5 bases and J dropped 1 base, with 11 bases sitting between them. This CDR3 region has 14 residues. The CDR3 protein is CASSLQRGNTEAFF. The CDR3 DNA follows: TGTGCCAGCAGCCTACAAAGGGGGAACACTGAAGCTTTCTTT.

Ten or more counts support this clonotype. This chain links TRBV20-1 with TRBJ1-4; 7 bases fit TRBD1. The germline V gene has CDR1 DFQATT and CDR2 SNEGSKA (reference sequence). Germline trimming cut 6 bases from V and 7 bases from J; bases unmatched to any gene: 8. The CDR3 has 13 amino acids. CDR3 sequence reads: CSATGEWGEKLFF. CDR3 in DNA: TGCAGTGCCACAGGGGAATGGGGTGAAAAACTGTTTTTT.

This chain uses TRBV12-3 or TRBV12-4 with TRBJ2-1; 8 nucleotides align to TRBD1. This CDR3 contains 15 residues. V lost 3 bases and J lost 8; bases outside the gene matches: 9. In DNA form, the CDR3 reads TGTGCCAGCAGTTTGAGTCGGGCAGGGGGCCATGAGCAGTTCTTC. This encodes CASSLSRAGGHEQFF.

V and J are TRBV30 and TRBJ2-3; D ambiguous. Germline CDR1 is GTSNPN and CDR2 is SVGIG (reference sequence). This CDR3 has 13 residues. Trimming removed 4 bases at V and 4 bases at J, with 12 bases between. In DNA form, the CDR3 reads TGTGCCTGGAACAGTGGTCACGCAGATACGCAGTATTTT. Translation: CAWNSGHADTQYF. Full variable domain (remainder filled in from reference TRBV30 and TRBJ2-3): SQTIHQWPATLVQPVGSPLSLECTVEGTSNPNLYWYRQAAGRGLQLLFYSVGIGQISSEVPQNLSASRPQDRQFILSSKKLLLSDSGFYLCAWNSGHADTQYFGPGTRLTVL.

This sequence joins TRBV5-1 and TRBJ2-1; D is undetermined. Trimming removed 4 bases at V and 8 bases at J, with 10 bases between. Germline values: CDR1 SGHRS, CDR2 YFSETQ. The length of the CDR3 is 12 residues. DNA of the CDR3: TGCGCCAGCAGCGGCGCGTTCTATGAGCAGTTCTTC. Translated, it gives CASSGAFYEQFF.

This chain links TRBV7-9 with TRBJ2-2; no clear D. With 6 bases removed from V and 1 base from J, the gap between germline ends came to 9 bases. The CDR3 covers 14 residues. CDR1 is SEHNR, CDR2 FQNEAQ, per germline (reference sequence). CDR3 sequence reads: CASRAGQNTGELFF. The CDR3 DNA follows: TGTGCCAGCAGGGCCGGGCAGAACACCGGGGAGCTGTTTTTT.

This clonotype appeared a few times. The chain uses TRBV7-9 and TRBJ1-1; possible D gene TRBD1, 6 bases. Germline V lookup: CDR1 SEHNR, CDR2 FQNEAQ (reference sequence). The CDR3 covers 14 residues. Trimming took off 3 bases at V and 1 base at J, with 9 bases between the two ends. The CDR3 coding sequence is TGTGCCAGCAGCTTCCCGACAGGGAACACTGAAGCTTTCTTT. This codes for CASSFPTGNTEAFF.

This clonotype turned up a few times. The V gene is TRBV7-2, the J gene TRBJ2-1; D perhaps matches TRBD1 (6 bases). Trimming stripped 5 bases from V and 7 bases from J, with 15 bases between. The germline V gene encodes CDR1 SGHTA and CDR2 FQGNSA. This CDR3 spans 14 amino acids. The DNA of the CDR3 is TGTGCCAGCAGCGACGGACAGTCCTGGAATGAGCAGTTCTTC. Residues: CASSDGQSWNEQFF. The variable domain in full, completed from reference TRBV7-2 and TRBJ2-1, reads GAGVSQSPSNKVTEKGKDVELRCDPISGHTALYWYRQSLGQGLEFLIYFQGNSAPDKSGLPSDRFSAERTGGSVSTLTIQRTQQEDSAVYLCASSDGQSWNEQFFGPGTRLTVL.

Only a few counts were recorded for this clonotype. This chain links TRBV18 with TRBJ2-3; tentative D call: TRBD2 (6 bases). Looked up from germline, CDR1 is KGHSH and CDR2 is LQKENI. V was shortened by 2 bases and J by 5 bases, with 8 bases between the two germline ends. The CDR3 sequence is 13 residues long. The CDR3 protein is CASSPWGEDTQYF. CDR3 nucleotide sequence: TGTGCCAGCTCACCATGGGGGGAAGATACGCAGTATTTT. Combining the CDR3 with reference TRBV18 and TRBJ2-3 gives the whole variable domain NAGVMQNPRHLVRRRGQEARLRCSPMKGHSHVYWYRQLPEEGLKFMVYLQKENIIDESGMPKERFSAEFPKEGPSILRIQQVVRGDSAAYFCASSPWGEDTQYFGPGTRLTVL.

CDR3 DNA: TGTGCCAGCTCACCACCCACAAGAGGCACTGAAGCTTTCTTT. This sequence encodes CASSPPTRGTEAFF. The rearrangement uses TRBV18 and TRBJ1-1, with D unresolved. From germline, CDR1 is KGHSH and CDR2 LQKENI. This CDR3 is 14 amino acids long. V gave up 0 bases and J gave up 4 bases, with 9 bases separating them.

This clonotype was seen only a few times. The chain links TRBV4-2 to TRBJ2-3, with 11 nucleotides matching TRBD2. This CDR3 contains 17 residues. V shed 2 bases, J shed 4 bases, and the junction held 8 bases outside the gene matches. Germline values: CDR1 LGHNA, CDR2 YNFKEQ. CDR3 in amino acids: CASSQTSGGAVSDTQYF. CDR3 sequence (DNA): TGTGCCAGCAGCCAAACTAGCGGGGGCGCGGTTTCAGATACGCAGTATTTT.

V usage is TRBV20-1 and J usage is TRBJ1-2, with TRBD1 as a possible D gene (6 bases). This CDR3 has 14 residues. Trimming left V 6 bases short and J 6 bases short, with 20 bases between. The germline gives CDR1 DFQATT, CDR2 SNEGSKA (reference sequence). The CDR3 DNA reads TGCAGTGCCTTCCGAAGGGAGGGGGGCGATGGCTACACCTTC. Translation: CSAFRREGGDGYTF.

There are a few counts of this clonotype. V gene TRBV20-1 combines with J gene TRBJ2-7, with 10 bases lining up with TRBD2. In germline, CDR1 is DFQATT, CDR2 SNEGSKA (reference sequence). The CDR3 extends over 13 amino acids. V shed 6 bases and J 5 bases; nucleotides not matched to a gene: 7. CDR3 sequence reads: CSAELAGSNEQYV. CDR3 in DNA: TGCAGTGCCGAACTAGCGGGGAGCAACGAGCAGTACGTC.

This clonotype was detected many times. CDR3 region: CASRGPNQPQHF. CDR3 coding DNA: TGTGCCAGCAGGGGACCAAATCAGCCCCAGCATTTT. The J gene is TRBJ1-5, the V gene TRBV6-2 or TRBV6-3, with D perhaps TRBD1 (5 bases). This CDR3 spans 12 amino acids. Germline assignment: CDR1 MNHEY and CDR2 SVGEGT. Trimming removed 6 bases from V and 4 bases from J, with 7 bases in between.

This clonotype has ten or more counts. Here the CDR3 DNA reads TGTGCCAGCAGGGGGCTAGGGGGAGATACGCAGTATTTT. Translated, it gives CASRGLGGDTQYF. The V and J genes are TRBV6-5 and TRBJ2-3; D perhaps matches TRBD1 (6 bases). Germline lookup yields CDR1 MNHEY and CDR2 SVGAGI. V was cut by 6 bases and J by 5 bases, with 12 bases left in between. The CDR3 covers 13 residues.

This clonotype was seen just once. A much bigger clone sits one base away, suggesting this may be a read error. The CDR3 bases are TGTGACAGCAGCTTACAGGACGCCAGGGATCGGTTCTTC. It translates to CDSSLQDARDRFF. The gene calls are TRBV7-6 and TRBJ2-1, with D perhaps TRBD1 (5 bases). The V gene's germline CDR1 is SGHVS and CDR2 FNYEAQ. The CDR3 sequence is 13 residues long.